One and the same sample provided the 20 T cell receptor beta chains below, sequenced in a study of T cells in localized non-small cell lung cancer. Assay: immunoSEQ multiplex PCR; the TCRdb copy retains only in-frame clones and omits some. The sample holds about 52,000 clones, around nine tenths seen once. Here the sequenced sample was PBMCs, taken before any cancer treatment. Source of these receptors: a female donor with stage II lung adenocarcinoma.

The CDR3 sequence: CASSSPGHGVSGANVLTF. CDR3 bases: TGTGCCAGCAGCTCACCGGGACACGGAGTCTCTGGGGCCAACGTCCTGACTTTC. The J gene is TRBJ2-6, the V gene TRBV7-2; TRBD1 might be the D (6 bases). V was trimmed by 4 bases and J by 0 bases, leaving 16 bases between them. CDR3 length: 18 residues. Germline V gives CDR1 SGHTA, CDR2 FQGNSA.

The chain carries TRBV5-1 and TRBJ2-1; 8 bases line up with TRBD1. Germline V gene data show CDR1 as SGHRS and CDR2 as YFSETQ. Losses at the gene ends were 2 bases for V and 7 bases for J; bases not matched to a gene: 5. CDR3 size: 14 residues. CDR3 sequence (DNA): TGCGCCAGCAGCTTAACAGGGGGGATGAATGAGCAGTTCTTC. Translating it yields CASSLTGGMNEQFF.

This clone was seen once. CDR3 in DNA: TGTGCCAGCAGTTTATTGGGGGCTTATGGCTACACCTTC. Its translation: CASSLLGAYGYTF. The J gene is TRBJ1-2, the V gene TRBV28; the D gene is possibly TRBD1 (6 bases). Trimming removed 1 base from V and 5 bases from J, with 8 bases in between. This CDR3 has 13 residues. Germline V lookup: CDR1 MDHEN, CDR2 SYDVKM.

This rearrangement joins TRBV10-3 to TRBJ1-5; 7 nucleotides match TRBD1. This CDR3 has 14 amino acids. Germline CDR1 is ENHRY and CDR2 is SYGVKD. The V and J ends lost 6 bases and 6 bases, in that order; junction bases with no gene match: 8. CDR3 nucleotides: TGTGCCATCAGGGGGTCAGGGGGAGGTCAGCCCCAGCATTTT. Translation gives CAIRGSGGGQPQHF.

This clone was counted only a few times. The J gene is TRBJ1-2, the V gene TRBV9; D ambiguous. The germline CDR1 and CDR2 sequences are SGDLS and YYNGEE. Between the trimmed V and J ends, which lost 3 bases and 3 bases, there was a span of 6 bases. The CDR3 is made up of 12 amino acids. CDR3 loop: CASSAPDYGYTF. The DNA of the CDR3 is TGTGCCAGCAGCGCCCCGGACTATGGCTACACCTTC.

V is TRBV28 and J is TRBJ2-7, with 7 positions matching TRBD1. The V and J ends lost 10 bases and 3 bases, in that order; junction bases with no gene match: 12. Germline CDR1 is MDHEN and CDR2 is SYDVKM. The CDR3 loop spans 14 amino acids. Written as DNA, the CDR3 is TGTGCCACCATCCCAGGGGGATTGGGCTACGAGCAGTACTTC. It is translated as CATIPGGLGYEQYF.

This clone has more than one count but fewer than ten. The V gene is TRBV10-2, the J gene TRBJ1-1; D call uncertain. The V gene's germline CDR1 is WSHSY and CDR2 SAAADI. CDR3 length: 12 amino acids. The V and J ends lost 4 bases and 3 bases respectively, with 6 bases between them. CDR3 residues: CASSVGYTEAFF. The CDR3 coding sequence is TGCGCCAGCAGTGTGGGTTACACTGAAGCTTTCTTT.

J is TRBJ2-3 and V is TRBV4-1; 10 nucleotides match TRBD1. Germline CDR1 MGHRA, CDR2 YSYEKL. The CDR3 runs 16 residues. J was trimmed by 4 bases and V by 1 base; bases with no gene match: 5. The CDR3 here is CASSQVGQGGADTQYF. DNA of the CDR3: TGCGCCAGCAGCCAAGTTGGACAGGGGGGTGCAGATACGCAGTATTTT.

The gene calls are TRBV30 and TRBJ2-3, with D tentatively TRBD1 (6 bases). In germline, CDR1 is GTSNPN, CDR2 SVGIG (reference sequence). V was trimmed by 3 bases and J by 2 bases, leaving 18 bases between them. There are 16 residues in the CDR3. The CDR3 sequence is CAWRPTVLGHTDTQYF. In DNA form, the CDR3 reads TGTGCCTGGAGGCCAACCGTATTGGGACACACAGATACGCAGTATTTT.

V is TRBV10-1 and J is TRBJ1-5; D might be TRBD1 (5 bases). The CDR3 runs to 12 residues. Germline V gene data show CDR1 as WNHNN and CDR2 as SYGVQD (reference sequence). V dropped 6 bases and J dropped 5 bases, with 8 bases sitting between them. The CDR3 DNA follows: TGCGCCAGCAGGGCAGGGTATCAGCCCCAGCATTTT. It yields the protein CASRAGYQPQHF.

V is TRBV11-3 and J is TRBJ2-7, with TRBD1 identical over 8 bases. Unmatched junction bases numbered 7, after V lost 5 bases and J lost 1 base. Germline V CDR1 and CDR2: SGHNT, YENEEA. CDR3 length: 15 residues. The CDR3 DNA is TGTGCCAGCAGCCAGAAGGACAGGGTTTCCTACGAGCAGTACTTC. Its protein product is CASSQKDRVSYEQYF.

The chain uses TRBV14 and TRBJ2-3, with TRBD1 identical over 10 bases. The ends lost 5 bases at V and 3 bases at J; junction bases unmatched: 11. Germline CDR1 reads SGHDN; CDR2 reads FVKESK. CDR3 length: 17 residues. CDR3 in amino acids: CASSARDRGPETDTQYF. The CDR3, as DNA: TGTGCCAGCAGCGCCCGGGACAGGGGCCCAGAAACAGATACGCAGTATTTT.

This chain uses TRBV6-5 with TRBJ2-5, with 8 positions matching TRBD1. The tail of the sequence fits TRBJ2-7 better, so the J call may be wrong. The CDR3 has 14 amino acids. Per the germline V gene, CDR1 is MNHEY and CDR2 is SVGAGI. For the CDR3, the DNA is TGTGCCAGCAGCCGGACAGGGAGCTCCTACGAGCAGTACTTC. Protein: CASSRTGSSYEQYF.

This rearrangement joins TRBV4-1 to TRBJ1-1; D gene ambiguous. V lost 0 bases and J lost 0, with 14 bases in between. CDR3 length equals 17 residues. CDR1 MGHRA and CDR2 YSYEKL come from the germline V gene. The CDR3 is CASSQDRTQTMNTEAFF. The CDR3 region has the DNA TGCGCCAGCAGCCAAGATCGGACGCAGACCATGAACACTGAAGCTTTCTTT.

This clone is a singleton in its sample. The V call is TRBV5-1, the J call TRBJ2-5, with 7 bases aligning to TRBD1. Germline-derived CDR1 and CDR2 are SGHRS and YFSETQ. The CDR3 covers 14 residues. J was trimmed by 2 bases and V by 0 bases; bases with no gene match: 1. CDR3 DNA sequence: TGCGCCAGCAGCTTGGAGGGACAGCAAGAGACCCAGTACTTC. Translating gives CASSLEGQQETQYF.

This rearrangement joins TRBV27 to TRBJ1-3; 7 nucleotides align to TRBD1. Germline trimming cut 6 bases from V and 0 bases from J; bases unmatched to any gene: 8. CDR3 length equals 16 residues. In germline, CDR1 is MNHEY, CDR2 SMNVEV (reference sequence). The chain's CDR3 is CASRAGTVISGNTIYF. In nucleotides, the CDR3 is TGTGCCAGCAGGGCCGGGACAGTGATCTCTGGAAACACCATATATTTT.

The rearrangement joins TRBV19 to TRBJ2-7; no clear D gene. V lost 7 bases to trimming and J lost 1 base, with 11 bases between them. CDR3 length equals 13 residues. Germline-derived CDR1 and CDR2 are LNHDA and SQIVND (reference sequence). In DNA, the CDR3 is TGTGCCAGTACCCCGTCCGGTTCCTACGAGCAGTACTTC. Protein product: CASTPSGSYEQYF. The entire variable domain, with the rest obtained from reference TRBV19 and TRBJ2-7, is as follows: DGGITQSPKYLFRKEGQNVTLSCEQNLNHDAMYWYRQDPGQGLRLIYYSQIVNDFQKGDIAEGYSVSREKKESFPLTVTSAQKNPTAFYLCASTPSGSYEQYFGPGTRLTVT.

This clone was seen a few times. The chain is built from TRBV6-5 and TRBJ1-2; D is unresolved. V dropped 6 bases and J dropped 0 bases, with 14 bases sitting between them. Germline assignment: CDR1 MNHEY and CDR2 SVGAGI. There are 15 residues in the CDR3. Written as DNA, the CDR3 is TGTGCCAGCAGCCTAGGACGGGATACTAACTATGGCTACACCTTC. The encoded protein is CASSLGRDTNYGYTF.

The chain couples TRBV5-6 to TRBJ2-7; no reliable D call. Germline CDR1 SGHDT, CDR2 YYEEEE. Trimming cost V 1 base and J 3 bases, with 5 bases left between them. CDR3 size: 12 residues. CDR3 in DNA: TGTGCCAGCAGCTTGATAGACTACGAGCAGTACTTC. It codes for CASSLIDYEQYF.

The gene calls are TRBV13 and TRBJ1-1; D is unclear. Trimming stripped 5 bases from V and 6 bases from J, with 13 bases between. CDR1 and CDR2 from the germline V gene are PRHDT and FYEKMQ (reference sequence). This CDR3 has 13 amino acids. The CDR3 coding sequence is TGTGCCAGCAGCGGCTCTTCTTTCGCTGAAGCTTTCTTT. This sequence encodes CASSGSSFAEAFF.